This TCR beta chain derives from a study of CD8 T cells in Susac syndrome. Sequencing of TCR beta was performed on blood CD8+ T cells and on blood CD4+ T cells. Reverse transcription of about 0.45 to 1 ug RNA used random hexamers. Amplification of TCR beta CDR3 used immunoSEQ multiplex PCR across 54 Vbeta and 13 Jbeta. TCRdb passed the immunoSEQ multiplex PCR reads through MiXCR, listing each CDR3 protein once. The sample holds around 150,000 distinct CDR3 sequences; 85% to 95% are singletons and the top ten take approximately 0.11%. CDR1 is SQVTM and CDR2 is ANQGSEA in the germline V gene. Deletions cut 4 bases from V and 5 bases from J, with 9 bases between. This CDR3 region has 11 residues.

Material: CD4+ T cells from PBMCs. The receptor was derived from a human donor with multiple sclerosis. The chain couples TRBV29-1 to TRBJ2-7, with D possibly TRBD1 on 6 matching bases. In DNA form, the CDR3 reads TGCAGCGTTGCCAGGGGCAACGAGCAGTACTTC. It is translated as CSVARGNEQYF.